The entry that follows covers one T cell receptor beta chain sequence. Its antigen is not known. The data were taken from a study of shared clonotypes between healthy human individuals. Original methodology: ImmunoSEQ gave junction-only sequences without quality scores, so filtering differed. The method was immunoSEQ multiplex PCR; TCRdb's version includes in-frame clones alone and lacks a portion of them. V and J calls and clone size are as listed in that table; D and trimming were resolved from the DNA. The sample records 300,000 or so clones, around 74% being singletons. CDR1 is KGHSH, CDR2 LQKENI, per germline. Trimming stripped 3 bases from V and 1 base from J, with 11 bases between. The CDR3 spans 15 residues. Study findings and constraints: On the whole, naive subsets had larger estimated richness than memory subsets had. Genetic and exposure-history diversity was limited by the small donor number.

The sequenced sample consisted of memory CD4+ T cells sorted from blood. Subset reported: CD45RA-negative fraction. The sequence was collected from a man under 40 in good health. The chain carries TRBV18 and TRBJ2-3; D not certain. In DNA form, the CDR3 reads TGTGCCAGCTCACCGCGTGATTGGGGCACAGATACGCAGTATTTT. It specifies CASSPRDWGTDTQYF.